This TCR beta chain was sequenced for a study of blood T cell repertoires in COVID-19. Study-wide context: The study drew acute and convalescent COVID-19 samples from the United States, Italy and Spain. The analysed material was cDNA or gDNA that came from T cells, B-cell-depleted T cells, or PBMCs.

Per the original methods: Counts of nucleated cells, estimated from reference gene primer amplification, were obtained. Libraries were prepared by immunoSEQ multiplex PCR; TCRdb keeps only in-frame clonotypes and omits some of them. V and J calls plus clone size are reproduced from that table; the DNA served to infer D and trimming. The sample lists some 80,000 clones, 79% occurring once. This CDR3 region has 13 residues. Deletions cut 4 bases from V and 3 bases from J, with 9 bases between. The V gene's germline CDR1 is LGHDT and CDR2 YNNKEL (reference sequence). The origin of this receptor is a woman aged 80 or over with active or convalescent COVID-19. The chain joins TRBV3-1 (or the pseudogene TRBV3-2) to TRBJ1-1; D remains unclear. The sample taken for sequencing was peripheral blood. CDR3: CASSRERDTEAFF. CDR3 nucleotide sequence: TGTGCCAGCAGCCGGGAGAGGGACACTGAAGCTTTCTTT.